Reported below is one TCR beta chain. Its antigen specificity is not known. No base quality information exists; no much larger clone differs at one position. Peripheral blood CD8+ and CD4+ T cells from healthy donors, Susac syndrome patients and multiple sclerosis patients were profiled using high-throughput TCR beta sequencing. The healthy donors served as controls matched for age and sex. Bulk CD8+ and CD4+ T cells were purified by magnetic negative isolation, whereas CD8+ TEMRA cells were enriched by FACS. Blood was drawn into EDTA tubes, processed within 24 hours, and PBMCs were isolated by density gradient centrifugation. PBMCs intended for TCR sequencing were cryopreserved in liquid nitrogen and were subsequently thawed in a 37 degrees C water bath. Purity of sorted or isolated CD4+, CD8+ and CD8+ TEMRA cells was at least 90%. These data come from a study of CD8 T cells in Susac syndrome (dated by TCRdb to the late 2010s). About the full investigation: Whether CD8+ T cell activation and differentiation in Susac syndrome was antigen driven was tested using repertoire sequencing. Study-wide conclusions, independent of this receptor: The number of individuals in the TCR sequencing and HLA analysis was acknowledged as relatively small.

RNA was extracted with the RNeasy kit and roughly 0.45 to 1 ug was reverse transcribed using random hexamers. The immunoSEQ multiplex PCR assay, which covers 54 Vbeta and 13 Jbeta segments, was used to amplify TCR beta CDR3 regions. To correct PCR amplification bias, a synthetic template baseline was used for both primer optimization and computational correction. In the original analysis: Reads were annotated to V, D and J genes per IMGT and analyzed with immunoSEQ Analyzer, keeping only productive sequences. Clonality was computed as one minus Shannon entropy normalized by log2 of the number of productive unique sequences. For each patient and control, public and private clones were evaluated within the 100 most prevalent clones. A clone was defined as Susac-specific if it was absent from the healthy and MS cohorts, from around 960 published viral clones and from other ImmuneACCESS disease sequences. TCRdb reworked the public reads: Q25 trimming with fastp, MiXCR clone assembly, productive beta chains retained. Each CDR3 protein appears once, grouped with its most common genes and DNA. What appears here as the V and J calls and clone size reflects TCRdb's work, not the paper's. In this sample the table shows 150,000 to 200,000 distinct CDR3 sequences, 93% of which occur a single time. The biggest ten clones account for just over 0.13% of the sample.

V is pruned by 7 bases and J by 4 bases, leaving 3 bases of the junction without a gene match. The CDR3, from cysteine to phenylalanine, totals 12 residues. The only DNA kept is the CDR3, 36 bases in frame from the first base. Per the germline V gene, MNHEY is the CDR1 and SVGAGI is the CDR2. Sequencing was carried out using CD4+ T cells from PBMCs. Recombination joined TRBV6-5 with TRBJ1-2, and 7 junctional nucleotides match TRBD1. The sequence was collected from a human donor in good health. CDR3 reads: CASIDRAYGYTF. DNA sequence: TGTGCCAGCATTGACAGGGCCTATGGCTACACCTTC.